This T cell receptor (beta chain) is from a study of T-cell memory formation after mild COVID-19. In the study overall: Among the donors, TCR clusters were largely specific to each donor.

This clonotype was counted between two and nine times. What it recognizes is unknown. TCRdb redid the calling of the 5' RACE reads with MiXCR, one entry per CDR3 protein. The repertoire has 360,000 or so distinct CDR3 sequences, approximately 27% of them found once; the top ten carry about 13%. Findings and caveats of the study: Researchers found some responding clones in pre-infection memory, a sign that cross-reactive memory joined.

The CDR3 totals 14 residues. Trimming shortened V by 5 bases and J by 0 bases, and 12 bases separated the two germline ends. The germline gives CDR1 SQVTM, CDR2 ANQGSEA. This sequence joins TRBV29-1 and TRBJ2-3; possible D gene TRBD2, 6 bases. Sequenced: PBMCs or a T cell subset sorted from them (not recorded which). The source is an adult woman who had mild COVID-19 (a few samples of this study predate the infection). Cell type and time point are not known. DNA for the CDR3: TGCAGCGTTTGCGCGGGGCTTAGCACAGATACGCAGTATTTT. Amino acid sequence: CSVCAGLSTDTQYF.